The 21 T cell receptor beta chains listed next were all sequenced from one sample in a study of cytomegalovirus exposure and HLA in healthy donors. PCR used 60 Vbeta primers and 13 Jbeta primers. The protocol was immunoSEQ multiplex PCR, while the TCRdb copy is restricted to in-frame clones and leaves out a portion. The data hold approximately 140,000 clones, with around 70% observed a single time. The sequenced material came from PBMCs. Receptors were obtained from a human donor in good health.

CDR3 sequence (DNA): TGTGCCAGCAGTGAATCAGCTAACAGGGCTGAAGCTTTCTTT. Translated, it gives CASSESANRAEAFF. V gene TRBV2 combines with J gene TRBJ1-1; TRBD1 is a possible D gene (6 bases). The germline V and J ends were trimmed by 2 bases and 6 bases, with 13 bases remaining between them. CDR3 length: 14 amino acids. Germline V gives CDR1 SNHLY, CDR2 FYNNEI. The full variable domain, rest sourced from reference TRBV2 and TRBJ1-1, is EPEVTQTPSHQVTQMGQEVILRCVPISNHLYFYWYRQILGQKVEFLVSFYNNEISEKSEIFDDQFSVERPDGSNFTLKIRSTKLEDSAMYFCASSESANRAEAFFGQGTRLTVV.

The CDR3 bases are TGTGCCTCCACCCCGACAAGACTAGCGGGGGCCCAAGAGACCCAGTACTTC. This translates into CASTPTRLAGAQETQYF. The V call is TRBV19, the J call TRBJ2-5; 12 positions match TRBD2. The germline CDR1 and CDR2 sequences are LNHDA and SQIVND (reference sequence). This CDR3 is 17 amino acids long. Unmatched junction bases numbered 14, after V lost 11 bases and J lost 1 base. The full variable domain, its missing parts supplied by reference TRBV19 and TRBJ2-5, is DGGITQSPKYLFRKEGQNVTLSCEQNLNHDAMYWYRQDPGQGLRLIYYSQIVNDFQKGDIAEGYSVSREKKESFPLTVTSAQKNPTAFYLCASTPTRLAGAQETQYFGPGTRLLVL.

This clone was picked up a small number of times. This chain links TRBV15 with TRBJ1-5, with D hard to call. CDR3 size: 12 residues. Trimming cost V 1 base and J 7 bases, with 5 bases left between them. Germline V lookup: CDR1 LNHNV, CDR2 YYDKDF (reference sequence). The CDR3 bases are TGTGCCACCAGCAGAGTTAGCCAGCCCCAGCATTTT. Its translation: CATSRVSQPQHF.

This rearrangement joins TRBV7-9 to TRBJ2-2, with 10 bases matching TRBD1. J was trimmed by 1 base and V by 0 bases; bases with no gene match: 5. Germline V gives CDR1 SEHNR, CDR2 FQNEAQ (reference sequence). The CDR3 runs 18 residues. The DNA for the CDR3 is TGTGCCAGCAGCTTAGCGCCCGGGACAGGGGTGAACACCGGGGAGCTGTTTTTT. It codes for CASSLAPGTGVNTGELFF.

The chain couples TRBV7-2 to TRBJ1-5; 7 nucleotides align to TRBD1. The CDR3 covers 19 residues. The germline V gene encodes CDR1 SGHTA and CDR2 FQGNSA. Unmatched junction bases numbered 24, after V lost 5 bases and J lost 8 bases. CDR3 sequence (DNA): TGTGCCAGCAGCCCCTTTAGCGGTCCGACAGGGTCCCCGTTGGAGCCCCAGCATTTT. Residues: CASSPFSGPTGSPLEPQHF.

V and J are TRBV30 and TRBJ2-4; weak D call: TRBD2 (6 bases). V dropped 5 bases and J dropped 0 bases, with 17 bases sitting between them. The CDR3 loop spans 16 amino acids. Germline V CDR1 and CDR2: GTSNPN, SVGIG (reference sequence). CDR3 loop: CAWGMGLALAKNIQYF. CDR3 coding DNA: TGTGCCTGGGGAATGGGGCTAGCGTTAGCCAAAAACATTCAGTACTTC.

V gene TRBV20-1 combines with J gene TRBJ1-3; no clear D gene. CDR1 and CDR2 from the germline V gene are DFQATT and SNEGSKA (reference sequence). This CDR3 spans 11 amino acids. Trimming removed 3 bases from V and 6 bases from J, with 6 bases in between. The CDR3 sequence: CSASPLNTIYF. Here the CDR3 DNA reads TGCAGTGCTAGCCCCTTAAACACCATATATTTT.

The chain combines TRBV7-8 with TRBJ2-1; D remains unclear. CDR1 is SGHVS, CDR2 FQNEAQ, per germline. The length of the CDR3 is 12 residues. V was clipped by 4 bases and J by 6 bases, with 7 bases between them. In DNA form, the CDR3 reads TGTGCCAGCAGCTCCCTCAGCAATGAGCAGTTCTTC. Amino acids: CASSSLSNEQFF.

The genes are TRBV7-3 and TRBJ2-3, with TRBD2 matching 9 bases. CDR1 SGHTA and CDR2 FQGTGA come from the germline V gene. This CDR3 is 14 amino acids long. V was clipped by 6 bases and J by 4 bases; unmatched bases: 5. CDR3 loop: CASSISGSADTQYF. CDR3 DNA: TGTGCCAGCAGTATTAGCGGGAGCGCAGATACGCAGTATTTT.

The chain couples TRBV29-1 to TRBJ1-2; 8 positions agree with TRBD1. The V segment lost 7 bases and the J segment 5 bases; nucleotides outside the gene matches: 18. This CDR3 comprises 16 residues. CDR1 is SQVTM, CDR2 ANQGSEA, per germline. In DNA, the CDR3 is TGCAGCGGCACACAGGGGGGCCCGGGCAAAGGGTATGGCTACACCTTC. Protein product: CSGTQGGPGKGYGYTF.

This clone was observed a handful of times. The V and J genes are TRBV28 and TRBJ1-4; D not certain. The CDR3 loop spans 13 amino acids. Trimming stripped 3 bases from V and 3 bases from J, with 5 bases between. Germline V lookup: CDR1 MDHEN, CDR2 SYDVKM. CDR3 sequence: CASSFSANEKLFF. CDR3 bases: TGTGCCAGCAGTTTCTCAGCTAATGAAAAACTGTTTTTT. The full variable domain, with the rest looked up from reference TRBV28 and TRBJ1-4, is DVKVTQSSRYLVKRTGEKVFLECVQDMDHENMFWYRQDPGLGLRLIYFSYDVKMKEKGDIPEGYSVSREKKERFSLILESASTNQTSMYLCASSFSANEKLFFGSGTQLSVL.

This clone was seen just once. This chain joins TRBV2 and TRBJ2-2, with 8 bases matching TRBD2. Germline CDR1 and CDR2: SNHLY and FYNNEI. This CDR3 is built from 16 residues. Trimming removed 0 bases from V and 5 bases from J; junction bases left unmatched: 5. CDR3 coding DNA: TGTGCCAGCAGTGAAGCGCGCGGGGGGCGGACCGGGGAGCTGTTTTTT. It specifies CASSEARGGRTGELFF. The full variable domain, completed using reference TRBV2 and TRBJ2-2, is EPEVTQTPSHQVTQMGQEVILRCVPISNHLYFYWYRQILGQKVEFLVSFYNNEISEKSEIFDDQFSVERPDGSNFTLKIRSTKLEDSAMYFCASSEARGGRTGELFFGEGSRLTVL.

The V and J genes are TRBV11-1 and TRBJ2-1, with 10 bases matching TRBD2. Germline values: CDR1 SGHAT, CDR2 FQDESV (reference sequence). The CDR3 extends over 16 amino acids. V lost 2 bases to trimming and J lost 8 bases; unmatched junction nucleotides: 9. CDR3 in DNA: TGTGCCAGCAGCTTAAAGGGAGCGGGAGGGTTCGATGAGCAGTTCTTC. Protein: CASSLKGAGGFDEQFF.

The chain recombines TRBV25-1 with TRBJ1-3; no clear D gene. The V and J ends lost 6 bases and 0 bases respectively, with 3 bases between them. Germline-derived CDR1 and CDR2 are MGHDK and SYGVNS. This CDR3 is 12 amino acids long. The CDR3 is CASSLSGNTIYF. The CDR3 DNA reads TGTGCCAGCAGCCTCTCTGGAAACACCATATATTTT.

The V gene is TRBV15, the J gene TRBJ2-7, with TRBD1 identical over 8 bases. Germline CDR1 and CDR2: LNHNV and YYDKDF (reference sequence). The length of the CDR3 is 14 residues. V gave up 5 bases and J gave up 1 base; unmatched junction bases: 4. CDR3 nucleotide sequence: TGTGCCACCAGCCATGGGGACAGGTCCTACGAGCAGTACTTC. Its translation is CATSHGDRSYEQYF.

The sample holds one count of this clone. The rearrangement uses TRBV19 and TRBJ2-7; 8 bases are a match to TRBD1. Per germline, CDR1 LNHDA and CDR2 SQIVND (reference sequence). The V and J ends lost 2 bases and 3 bases, in that order; junction bases with no gene match: 3. The CDR3 sequence is 14 residues long. CDR3: CASSITGGVYEQYF. CDR3 sequence (DNA): TGTGCCAGTAGTATAACAGGGGGAGTCTACGAGCAGTACTTC.

The V and J genes are TRBV28 and TRBJ2-7; TRBD1 matches at 10 bases. J lost 4 bases, V lost 11 bases, and 5 bases had no gene match. In germline, CDR1 is MDHEN, CDR2 SYDVKM. This CDR3 has 12 amino acids. The CDR3 nucleotides read TGTGCCGTGACAGGGGGCTTGTACGAGCAGTACTTC. Encoded protein: CAVTGGLYEQYF.

The rearrangement joins TRBV7-3 to TRBJ2-1, with 8 bases that match TRBD2. The CDR3 length is 17 residues. Germline V gene sequence: CDR1 SGHTA, CDR2 FQGTGA. V shed 0 bases, J shed 7 bases, and the junction held 11 bases outside the gene matches. In DNA, the CDR3 is TGTGCCAGCAGCTTAACGAGGCCCAGCGGGGGACGAAATGAGCAGTTCTTC. The encoded protein is CASSLTRPSGGRNEQFF.

The chain combines TRBV7-2 with TRBJ2-3, with D possibly TRBD2 on 5 matching bases. Germline lookup yields CDR1 SGHTA and CDR2 FQGNSA. The V and J ends lost 0 bases and 0 bases respectively, with 7 bases between them. The CDR3 is 15 residues long. As DNA, the CDR3 is TGTGCCAGCAGCTTAGCCGGCGGGAGCACAGATACGCAGTATTTT. The encoded protein is CASSLAGGSTDTQYF.

This chain connects TRBV9 to TRBJ2-3; D possibly corresponds to TRBD1 (6 bases). V lost 1 base, J lost 1 base, and 10 bases lay in between. CDR1 and CDR2 (germline): SGDLS, YYNGEE. This CDR3 contains 15 residues. The chain's CDR3 is CASSVTPGGTDTQYF. The CDR3 DNA sequence: TGTGCCAGCAGCGTAACGCCAGGGGGCACAGATACGCAGTATTTT.

This rearrangement joins TRBV9 to TRBJ2-7; D gene uncertain. Trimming removed 0 bases from V and 0 bases from J, with 10 bases in between. The CDR3 length is 15 residues. The germline gives CDR1 SGDLS, CDR2 YYNGEE. In DNA form, the CDR3 reads TGTGCCAGCAGCGTAGACCAGGCCAGCTCCTACGAGCAGTACTTC. Amino acid sequence: CASSVDQASSYEQYF.